The sequence of this T cell receptor (beta chain) was determined in a study of beta chain features in type 1 diabetes. Study-level points and caveats: When Type 1 diabetes patients were examined, their TCRB CDR3s proved moderately but significantly shorter in all four CD4+ subsets.

The junction had 8 bases not matched to a gene; V was cut back by 4 bases and J by 7 bases. CDR1 is SGHNT and CDR2 is YYREEE in the germline V gene (reference sequence). This CDR3 has 15 amino acids. As for this clone: Its antigen remains unknown.

cDNA synthesis used the whole RNA isolate, giving expressed TCRB sequences. The protocol was immunoSEQ multiplex PCR, while the TCRdb copy is restricted to in-frame clones and leaves out a portion. The sample includes around 170,000 clones, about 9% of them seen just once. Sequencing was performed on central memory CD4+ T cells from blood. The TCR sequence derives from a woman aged 25 to 39 with type 1 diabetes. The chain joins TRBV5-4 to TRBJ2-1; 10 bases are shared with TRBD1. CDR3 loop: CASSPGTGEGNEQFF. DNA for the CDR3: TGTGCCAGCAGCCCCGGGACAGGGGAGGGGAATGAGCAGTTCTTC.